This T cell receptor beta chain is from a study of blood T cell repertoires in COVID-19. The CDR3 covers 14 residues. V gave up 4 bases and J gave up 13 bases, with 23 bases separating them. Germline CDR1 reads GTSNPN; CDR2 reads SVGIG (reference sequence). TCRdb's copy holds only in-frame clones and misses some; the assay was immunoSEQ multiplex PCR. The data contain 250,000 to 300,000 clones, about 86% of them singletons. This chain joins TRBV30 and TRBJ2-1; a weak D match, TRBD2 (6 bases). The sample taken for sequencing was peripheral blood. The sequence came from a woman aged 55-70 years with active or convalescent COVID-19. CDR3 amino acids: CAWTLRRRAADQFF. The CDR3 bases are TGTGCCTGGACCCTCAGGAGGAGGGCGGCGGACCAGTTCTTC.